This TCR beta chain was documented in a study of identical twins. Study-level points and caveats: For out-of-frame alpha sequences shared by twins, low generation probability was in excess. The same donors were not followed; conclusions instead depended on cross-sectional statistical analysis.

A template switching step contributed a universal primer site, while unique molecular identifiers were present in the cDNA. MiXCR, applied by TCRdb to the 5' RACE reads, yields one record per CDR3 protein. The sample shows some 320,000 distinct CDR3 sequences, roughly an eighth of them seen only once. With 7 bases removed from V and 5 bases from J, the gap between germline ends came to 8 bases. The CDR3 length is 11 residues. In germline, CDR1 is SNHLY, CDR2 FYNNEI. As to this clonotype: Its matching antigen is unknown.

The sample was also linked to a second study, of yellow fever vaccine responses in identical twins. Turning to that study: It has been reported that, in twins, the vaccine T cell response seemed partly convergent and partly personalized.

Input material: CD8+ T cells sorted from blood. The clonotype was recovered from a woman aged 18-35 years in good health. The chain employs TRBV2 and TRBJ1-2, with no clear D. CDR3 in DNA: TGTGCCAGCAAGACACCGTATGGCTACACCTTC. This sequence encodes CASKTPYGYTF.